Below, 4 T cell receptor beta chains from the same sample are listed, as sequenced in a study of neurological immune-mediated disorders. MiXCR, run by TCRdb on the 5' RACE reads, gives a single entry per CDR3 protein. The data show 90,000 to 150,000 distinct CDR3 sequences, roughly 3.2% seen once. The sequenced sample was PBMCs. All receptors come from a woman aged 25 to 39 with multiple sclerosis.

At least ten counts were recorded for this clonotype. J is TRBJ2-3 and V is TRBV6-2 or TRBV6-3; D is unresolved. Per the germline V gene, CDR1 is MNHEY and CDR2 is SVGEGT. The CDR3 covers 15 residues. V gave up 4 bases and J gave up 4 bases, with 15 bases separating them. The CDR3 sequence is CASSSPGQPPDTQYF. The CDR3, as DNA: TGTGCCAGCAGTTCCCCTGGCCAGCCTCCAGATACGCAGTATTTT.

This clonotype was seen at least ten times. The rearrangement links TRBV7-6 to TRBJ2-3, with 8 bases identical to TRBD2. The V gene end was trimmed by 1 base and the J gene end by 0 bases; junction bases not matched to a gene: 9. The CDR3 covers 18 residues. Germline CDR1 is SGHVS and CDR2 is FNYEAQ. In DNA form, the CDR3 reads TGTGCCAGCAGCTTAGGGGTGCTGGAGCGGGGGAGCACAGATACGCAGTATTTT. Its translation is CASSLGVLERGSTDTQYF.

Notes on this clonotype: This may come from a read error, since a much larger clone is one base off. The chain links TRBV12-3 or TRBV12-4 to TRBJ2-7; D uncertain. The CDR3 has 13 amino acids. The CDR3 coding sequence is TGTGCCAGCAGTCCCGTTGGCTCCTACAAGCAGTACTTC. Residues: CASSPVGSYKQYF.

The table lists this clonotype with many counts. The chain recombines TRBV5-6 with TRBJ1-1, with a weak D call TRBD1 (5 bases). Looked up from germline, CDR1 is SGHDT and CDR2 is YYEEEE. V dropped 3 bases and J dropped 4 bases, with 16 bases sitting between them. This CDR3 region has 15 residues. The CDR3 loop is CASSSGLQGGTEAFF. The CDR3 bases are TGTGCCAGCAGCTCGGGACTCCAGGGAGGCACTGAAGCTTTCTTT.